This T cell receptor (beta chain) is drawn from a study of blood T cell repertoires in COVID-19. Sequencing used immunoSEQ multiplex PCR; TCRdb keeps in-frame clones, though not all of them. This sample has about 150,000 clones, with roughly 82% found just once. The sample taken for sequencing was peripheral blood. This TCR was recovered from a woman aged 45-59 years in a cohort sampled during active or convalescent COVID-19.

The CDR3 nucleotides are TGTGCCAGCAGCCTAAGGGGCCAGGGGGACACTGAAGCTTTCTTT. Translated, it gives CASSLRGQGDTEAFF. The rearrangement links TRBV3-1 (or the pseudogene TRBV3-2) to TRBJ1-1, with 7 nucleotides matching TRBD1. The CDR3 is 15 amino acids. V trimming: 4 bases; J trimming: 3 bases; junction bases outside the gene matches: 8. Germline loops: CDR1 LGHDT, CDR2 YNNKEL (reference sequence).